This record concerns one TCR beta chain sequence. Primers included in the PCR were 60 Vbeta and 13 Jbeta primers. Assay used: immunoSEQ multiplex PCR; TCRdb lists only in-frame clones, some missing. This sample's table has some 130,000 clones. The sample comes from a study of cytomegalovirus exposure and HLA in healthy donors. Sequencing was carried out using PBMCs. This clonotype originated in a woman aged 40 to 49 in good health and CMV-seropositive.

CDR3: CASPSLAGIGELFF. The CDR3 nucleotides are TGTGCCAGCCCGTCGCTAGCGGGTATCGGGGAGCTGTTTTTT. The chain carries TRBV7-8 and TRBJ2-2; 8 bases match TRBD2. Germline-derived CDR1 and CDR2 are SGHVS and FQNEAQ. The CDR3 spans 14 residues. The V segment lost 8 bases and the J segment 7 bases; nucleotides outside the gene matches: 9.